This T cell receptor (beta chain) appears in the sequencing data of a study of T cells in Graves' hyperthyroidism and ophthalmopathy. Study observations and caveats: Among clonotypes expanded in thyroid above 0.001, most were also found in blood. A model of 13 V-J pairs discriminated ophthalmopathy from stable hyperthyroidism.

V was clipped by 3 bases and J by 0 bases; unmatched bases: 3. Germline V CDR1 and CDR2: SGHRS, YFSETQ. The CDR3 covers 15 residues. Each diagnosis drew on symptoms, thyroxine, TRAb, thyroid ultrasound and orbital computed tomography findings. On this clonotype itself: The antigen is undetermined.

TCR beta CDR3 sequences were amplified from RNA transcripts. In the first-round RT-PCR of the TCR CDR3, the HTBI primer set was used. TCRdb itself ran the multiplex PCR reads through MiXCR, one entry per CDR3 protein. Here the sample spans hundreds of thousands of distinct CDR3 sequences, approximately 13% being singletons. The material sequenced was blood. This chain joins TRBV5-1 and TRBJ1-3; 7 bases agree with TRBD1. The receptor comes from a woman in her 40s with Graves' ophthalmopathy. The CDR3 loop reads CASSSTGFSGNTIYF. CDR3 sequence (DNA): TGCGCCAGCAGCTCGACAGGGTTCTCTGGAAACACCATATATTTT. Using reference TRBV5-1 and TRBJ1-3 for the parts outside the CDR3, the full variable domain is KAGVTQTPRYLIKTRGQQVTLSCSPISGHRSVSWYQQTPGQGLQFLFEYFSETQRNKGNFPGRFSGRQFSNSRSEMNVSTLELGDSALYLCASSSTGFSGNTIYFGEGSWLTVV.